The rows below give T cell receptor beta chains drawn from one sample of a study of cytomegalovirus exposure and HLA in healthy donors. TCRdb's copy holds only in-frame clones and misses some; the assay was immunoSEQ multiplex PCR. The table includes 140,000 to 150,000 clones, 9.7% detected once. The sequenced sample was PBMCs. Receptors originate from a man between 45 and 60 years old in good health and CMV-seronegative. Each CDR3 is given with its conserved first and last residue. D genes are given only for firm matches. Size tells how often a clone was seen (once, few, many) or the class of an expanded clone, and some rows leave it out.

v_call	j_call	d_call	clone_size	cdr3_length	cdr3_aa	cdr3_nt
TRBV30	TRBJ2-5	TRBD2	NA	14	CAWSRGGARETQYF	TGTGCCTGGAGCCGCGGGGGGGCCAGAGAGACCCAGTACTTC
TRBV5-1	TRBJ1-2	NA	few	15	CASSLERATFYGYTF	TGCGCCAGCAGCTTGGAGCGGGCCACATTCTATGGCTACACCTTC
TRBV6-5	TRBJ2-7	NA	few	15	CASSYSHGGAREQYF	TGTGCCAGCAGTTACTCGCACGGAGGGGCTAGGGAGCAGTACTTC
TRBV12-5	TRBJ2-7	TRBD1	few	11	CASGLGQGKYF	TGTGCTAGTGGTTTGGGACAGGGAAAGTACTTC
TRBV19	TRBJ2-1	NA	NA	11	CASSLYNEQFF	TGTGCCAGTAGCCTCTACAATGAGCAGTTCTTC
TRBV28	TRBJ1-2	TRBD1	NA	15	CASSLLGQGNYGYTF	TGTGCCAGCAGTTTACTAGGACAGGGGAACTATGGCTACACCTTC
TRBV11-3	TRBJ2-7	TRBD2	NA	14	CASSPQAGSYEQYF	TGTGCCAGCAGCCCCCAAGCGGGATCCTACGAGCAGTACTTC
TRBV19	TRBJ2-1	TRBD2	NA	17	CASSIMLGTSGRAEQFF	TGTGCCAGTAGTATCATGTTAGGGACTAGCGGGAGGGCCGAGCAGTTCTTC
TRBV18	TRBJ2-7	TRBD1	few	14	CASSLPGQGDEQYF	TGTGCCAGCTCACTTCCGGGACAGGGGGACGAGCAGTACTTC
TRBV6-5	TRBJ1-5	NA	many	13	CASRQNSNQPQHF	TGTGCCAGCAGACAGAATAGCAATCAGCCCCAGCATTTT
TRBV30	TRBJ1-1	NA	NA	13	CAWSGRTRGEAFF	TGTGCCTGGAGTGGCCGTACACGGGGTGAAGCTTTCTTT
TRBV10-3	TRBJ1-2	TRBD1	few	14	CAISERTGGNGYTF	TGTGCCATCAGTGAGCGGACAGGGGGTAATGGCTACACCTTC
TRBV7-9	TRBJ1-1	NA	NA	14	CASSLSQGNTEAFF	TGTGCCAGCAGCCTCTCGCAGGGGAACACTGAAGCTTTCTTT
TRBV19	TRBJ1-5	TRBD1	NA	15	CASTTRGTANQPQHF	TGTGCCAGTACAACAAGGGGGACAGCCAATCAGCCCCAGCATTTT
TRBV7-2	TRBJ1-5	NA	few	15	CASSLEGDSNQPQHF	TGTGCCAGCAGCTTAGAAGGGGATAGCAATCAGCCCCAGCATTTT
TRBV2	TRBJ2-5	TRBD2	few	17	CASSGGLASGTRETQYF	TGTGCCAGCAGTGGAGGATTAGCTAGCGGTACGCGGGAGACCCAGTACTTC
TRBV6-5	TRBJ2-1	TRBD2	NA	16	CASSYGRTSRYNEQFF	TGTGCCAGCAGTTACGGGAGGACTAGCCGTTACAATGAGCAGTTCTTC
TRBV5-1	TRBJ2-6	NA	few	17	CASSLAATSSGANVLTF	TGCGCCAGCAGCTTGGCCGCAACGAGCTCTGGGGCCAACGTCCTGACTTTC
TRBV4-1	TRBJ2-7	NA	NA	16	CASSQGGNRPSYEQYF	TGCGCCAGCAGCCAAGGGGGTAACAGGCCTTCCTACGAGCAGTACTTC
TRBV19	TRBJ1-1	NA	NA	15	CASIPRGGPTTEAFF	TGTGCCAGTATACCAAGGGGGGGTCCGACCACTGAAGCTTTCTTT
TRBV14	TRBJ1-1	NA	NA	15	CASSQEWGGNTEAFF	TGTGCCAGCAGCCAAGAGTGGGGAGGGAACACTGAAGCTTTCTTT
TRBV2	TRBJ2-7	NA	few	14	CASSQRAVGNEQYF	TGTGCCAGCAGTCAGCGGGCAGTGGGCAACGAGCAGTACTTC
TRBV11-3	TRBJ2-7	NA	few	14	CASSLGHSSYEQYF	TGTGCCAGCAGCTTAGGCCACTCCTCCTACGAGCAGTACTTC
TRBV5-1	TRBJ1-1	NA	NA	15	CASSRLNREGTEAFF	TGCGCCAGCAGCCGGCTTAACAGGGAAGGCACTGAAGCTTTCTTT
TRBV7-9	TRBJ2-7	NA	NA	12	CASSFEAYEQYF	TGTGCCAGCAGCTTTGAGGCCTACGAGCAGTACTTC
TRBV11-2	TRBJ2-5	TRBD1	NA	14	CASSSYRGRETQYF	TGTGCCAGCAGCTCCTACAGGGGGCGGGAGACCCAGTACTTC
TRBV6-5	TRBJ1-1	NA	NA	16	CASSYHRQELNTEAFF	TGTGCCAGCAGTTACCATCGACAGGAGTTGAACACTGAAGCTTTCTTT
TRBV19	TRBJ2-1	TRBD2	NA	16	CASSLTAGGLYNEQFF	TGTGCCAGTAGTCTTACTGCGGGGGGCTTATACAATGAGCAGTTCTTC
TRBV5-6	TRBJ1-5	TRBD1	few	16	CASSLAAGGSYQPQHF	TGTGCCAGCAGCTTGGCCGCAGGGGGGTCATATCAGCCCCAGCATTTT
TRBV5-1	TRBJ2-2	TRBD1	NA	14	CASSMDREAGELFF	TGCGCCAGCAGCATGGACAGGGAAGCCGGGGAGCTGTTTTTT
TRBV6-1	TRBJ2-7	TRBD1	NA	12	CASNQDRHEQYF	TGTGCCAGCAACCAGGACAGGCACGAGCAGTACTTC
TRBV27	TRBJ2-4	TRBD2	NA	16	CASSLKASGGSNIQYF	TGTGCCAGCAGTTTAAAGGCTAGCGGGGGGTCTAACATTCAGTACTTC
TRBV20-1	TRBJ2-3	NA	NA	10	CSTVREAQYF	TGCAGTACCGTCCGAGAGGCGCAGTATTTT
TRBV19	TRBJ1-1	NA	NA	14	CASSPWTANTEAFF	TGTGCCAGTAGTCCATGGACAGCGAACACTGAAGCTTTCTTT
TRBV27	TRBJ2-5	TRBD1	NA	15	CAITTGTGHQETQYF	TGTGCCATAACGACCGGGACAGGTCACCAAGAGACCCAGTACTTC
TRBV5-4	TRBJ2-4	TRBD1	few	16	CASSPGQALAKNIQYF	TGTGCCAGCAGCCCGGGACAGGCCTTAGCCAAAAACATTCAGTACTTC
TRBV29-1	TRBJ2-7	NA	NA	14	CSVGGQGSSYEQYF	TGCAGCGTTGGAGGCCAGGGGAGCTCCTACGAGCAGTACTTC
TRBV30	TRBJ1-1	NA	few	13	CAWQRDQGLGAFF	TGTGCCTGGCAGAGGGATCAAGGCTTGGGAGCTTTCTTT
TRBV7-9	TRBJ1-2	NA	NA	14	CASSSRVLNYGYTF	TGTGCCAGCAGCTCGCGTGTCCTTAACTATGGCTACACCTTC
TRBV2	TRBJ2-7	TRBD2	few	15	CASSLDSGSPYEQYF	TGTGCCAGCAGTCTAGATAGCGGGAGCCCCTACGAGCAGTACTTC
TRBV7-9	TRBJ2-3	TRBD2	NA	19	CASSSNKVGLAGPVDTQYF	TGTGCCAGCAGCTCCAATAAAGTGGGACTAGCGGGTCCTGTGGATACGCAGTATTTT
TRBV28	TRBJ1-2	TRBD1	NA	15	CASSLSPGQDYGYTF	TGTGCCAGCAGTTTATCACCGGGACAGGACTATGGCTACACCTTC
TRBV27	TRBJ2-7	TRBD2	NA	19	CASSSRLAGGALFSYEQYF	TGTGCCAGCAGTTCCAGACTAGCGGGGGGAGCTCTATTCTCCTACGAGCAGTACTTC
TRBV18	TRBJ1-4	TRBD1	once	15	CASSANPGTGEKLFF	TGTGCCAGCTCAGCAAACCCCGGGACAGGTGAAAAACTGTTTTTT
TRBV19	TRBJ1-1	TRBD1	few	14	CASIDRGIVTEAFF	TGTGCCAGTATCGACAGGGGGATCGTCACTGAAGCTTTCTTT
TRBV10-3	TRBJ2-1	TRBD2	NA	16	CAIRKGLAGAHNEQFF	TGTGCCATCAGGAAGGGACTAGCGGGAGCCCACAATGAGCAGTTCTTC
TRBV7-9	TRBJ2-3	NA	few	14	CASSLFGGTDTQYF	TGTGCCAGCAGCTTATTCGGGGGCACAGATACGCAGTATTTT
TRBV19	TRBJ2-7	TRBD1	NA	15	CASSIPGQGSNEQYF	TGTGCCAGTAGTATCCCGGGACAGGGATCGAACGAGCAGTACTTC
TRBV6-1	TRBJ1-2	TRBD1	NA	14	CASRKPGQGLGYTF	TGTGCCAGCCGGAAACCGGGACAGGGTTTAGGCTACACCTTC
TRBV6-1	TRBJ1-3	TRBD1	few	12	CASKTGANTIYF	TGTGCCAGCAAGACAGGGGCAAACACCATATATTTT